The T cell receptor (beta chain) described here comes from a study of technical replicates of blood from a few donors. TCRdb's copy holds only in-frame clones and misses some; the assay was immunoSEQ multiplex PCR. The sample consists of under 90,000 clones, 90% to 95% of them appearing once. This sequence originates from a human donor in good health. Sequencing input: T cells isolated from PBMCs.

The DNA for the CDR3 is TGTGCCAGCAGTTACGGGTGGGTCCAGGAAAATTCACCCCTCCACTTT. This sequence encodes CASSYGWVQENSPLHF. This rearrangement joins TRBV6-5 to TRBJ1-6; D is undetermined. In germline, CDR1 is MNHEY, CDR2 SVGAGI. This CDR3 has 16 amino acids. V lost 2 bases and J lost 7, with 15 bases in between.